What follows are 2 T cell receptor beta chains derived from one specimen sequenced in a study of T cell repertoires in cytomegalovirus infection. TCRdb analysed the reads with MiXCR anew, one entry per CDR3 protein. The sample holds roughly 920,000 distinct CDR3 sequences, roughly 30% seen once. These TCRs are of unknown antigen specificity. This material consisted of cultured CD8+ T cells from PBMCs, taken from culture after CMV antigen stimulation. The receptors shown here come from a human donor in good health (CMV status not recorded). Some clones in this sample may be carry-over from other donors' samples.

This clonotype turned up a few times. The genes are TRBV7-2 and TRBJ2-1, with 7 bases that match TRBD2. Germline lookup yields CDR1 SGHTA and CDR2 FQGNSA. The CDR3 loop spans 15 amino acids. V lost 5 bases to trimming and J lost 7 bases; unmatched junction nucleotides: 11. The CDR3 spells CASSLGVGGMNEQFF. In DNA form, the CDR3 reads TGTGCCAGCAGCCTAGGGGTGGGAGGGATGAATGAGCAGTTCTTC.

At least ten counts were recorded for this clonotype. The chain is built from TRBV6-2 or TRBV6-3 and TRBJ2-1; 12 bases agree with TRBD2. V lost 4 bases, J lost 10 bases, and 17 bases stayed unmatched. This CDR3 spans 18 amino acids. Germline CDR1 is MNHEY and CDR2 is SVGEGT. The DNA for the CDR3 is TGTGCCAGCAGTTCCTCGACTAGCGGGGGCTACCTACAATGGGAGCAGTTCTTC. It translates to CASSSSTSGGYLQWEQFF.